The 13 T cell receptor beta chains below were found in one sample sequenced in a study of blood T cell repertoires in COVID-19. Using immunoSEQ multiplex PCR, the repertoire was profiled, and TCRdb retains in-frame clones only, with some absent. The profile covers roughly 34,000 clones, with 90% appearing a single time and roughly 1.5% taken by the ten largest. Sequencing used peripheral blood. The receptor set was obtained from a man aged 55-75 years with active COVID-19.

V and J are TRBV7-9 and TRBJ1-4, with 7 bases identical to TRBD1. This CDR3 comprises 14 residues. The J segment lost 7 bases and the V segment lost 5 bases, leaving 7 bases of the junction unmatched. Germline V lookup: CDR1 SEHNR, CDR2 FQNEAQ (reference sequence). CDR3 DNA: TGTGCCAGCAGCCCCACAGGGGCTTTTGAAAAACTGTTTTTT. It codes for CASSPTGAFEKLFF.

CDR3 sequence reads: CASSVSVLVGYTF. The DNA for the CDR3 is TGTGCCAGCAGTGTCTCTGTGTTAGTTGGCTACACCTTC. The chain uses TRBV2 and TRBJ1-2, with D unresolved. The CDR3 has 13 amino acids. V dropped 4 bases and J dropped 7 bases, with 13 bases sitting between them. The germline V gene has CDR1 SNHLY and CDR2 FYNNEI.

The chain uses TRBV7-9 and TRBJ1-2; 10 bases are a match to TRBD1. V lost 3 bases, J lost 4 bases, and 5 bases stayed unmatched. Germline V gene lookup returns CDR1 SEHNR and CDR2 FQNEAQ (reference sequence). CDR3 length: 15 residues. The CDR3 protein is CASSLGQGISYGYTF. The CDR3 region has the DNA TGTGCCAGCAGCTTGGGACAGGGGATCTCCTATGGCTACACCTTC.

The chain recombines TRBV4-1 with TRBJ2-7; 10 positions agree with TRBD1. Germline V gene data show CDR1 as MGHRA and CDR2 as YSYEKL. CDR3 size: 17 residues. The J segment lost 6 bases and the V segment lost 4 bases, leaving 15 bases of the junction unmatched. In DNA form, the CDR3 reads TGCGCCAGCAGCCGCGGTTACTCCCGGGACAGGGGAGGCGAGCAGTACTTC. This translates into CASSRGYSRDRGGEQYF.

V is TRBV6-2 or TRBV6-3 and J is TRBJ2-1; 16 bases agree with TRBD2. This CDR3 region has 17 residues. Germline V gene sequence: CDR1 MNHEY, CDR2 SVGEGT. V was pared by 6 bases and J by 8 bases, with 10 bases of the junction left unmatched. The CDR3 coding sequence is TGTGCCAGCAGCCAACCGGGACTAGCGGGGGGGCCATATGAGCAGTTCTTC. Translated: CASSQPGLAGGPYEQFF.

The CDR3 DNA is TGCGCCAGCAGTCTTAGAAACACTGAAGCTTTCTTT. Translated: CASSLRNTEAFF. The chain recombines TRBV5-1 with TRBJ1-1; no clear D gene. This CDR3 has 12 amino acids. V lost 5 bases, J lost 2 bases, and 7 bases lay in between. CDR1 and CDR2 (germline): SGHRS, YFSETQ.

J is TRBJ2-7 and V is TRBV19; 8 positions match TRBD1. The CDR3 covers 13 residues. Unmatched junction bases numbered 5, after V lost 4 bases and J lost 6 bases. CDR1 is LNHDA and CDR2 is SQIVND in the germline V gene (reference sequence). The CDR3, as DNA: TGTGCCAGTAGTAGAGACAGGGGAGTCGAGCAGTACTTC. This codes for CASSRDRGVEQYF. Full variable domain (rest looked up from reference TRBV19 and TRBJ2-7): DGGITQSPKYLFRKEGQNVTLSCEQNLNHDAMYWYRQDPGQGLRLIYYSQIVNDFQKGDIAEGYSVSREKKESFPLTVTSAQKNPTAFYLCASSRDRGVEQYFGPGTRLTVT.

V and J are TRBV7-9 and TRBJ1-2; possible D gene TRBD1, 5 bases. Germline CDR1 reads SEHNR; CDR2 reads FQNEAQ (reference sequence). The CDR3 runs to 15 residues. Between the trimmed V and J ends, which lost 3 bases and 4 bases, there was a span of 15 bases. The CDR3 DNA reads as TGTGCCAGCAGCTTTGGGGCAGGCACGAGCTATGGCTACACCTTC. This encodes CASSFGAGTSYGYTF.

This clone has a single count. The rearrangement uses TRBV18 and TRBJ2-4, with D possibly being TRBD1 (7 bases). The V gene lost 8 bases and the J gene lost 4 bases, with 15 bases spanning the gap. Looked up from germline, CDR1 is KGHSH and CDR2 is LQKENI. The CDR3 is 14 amino acids. The CDR3 sequence is CASQGGASKNIQYF. The CDR3 nucleotides are TGTGCCAGCCAGGGGGGTGCGAGTAAAAACATTCAGTACTTC. Looking up the rest from reference TRBV18 and TRBJ2-4 gives the full variable domain: NAGVMQNPRHLVRRRGQEARLRCSPMKGHSHVYWYRQLPEEGLKFMVYLQKENIIDESGMPKERFSAEFPKEGPSILRIQQVVRGDSAAYFCASQGGASKNIQYFGAGTRLSVL.

The V call is TRBV5-1, the J call TRBJ1-2; D might be TRBD1 (5 bases). CDR1 is SGHRS and CDR2 is YFSETQ in the germline V gene. With 0 bases removed from V and 5 bases from J, the gap between germline ends came to 14 bases. The CDR3 runs 15 residues. The CDR3 loop is CASSLAGGARYGYTF. In nucleotides, the CDR3 is TGCGCCAGCAGCTTGGCCGGTGGGGCCCGTTATGGCTACACCTTC.

The V and J genes are TRBV4-3 and TRBJ1-5, with 9 bases identical to TRBD1. The CDR3 is 15 residues long. Germline assignment: CDR1 LGHNA and CDR2 YSLEER. Losses at the gene ends were 4 bases for V and 1 base for J; bases not matched to a gene: 2. CDR3 residues: CASSRDRGSNQPQHF. The CDR3 DNA is TGCGCCAGCAGCCGAGACAGGGGGAGCAATCAGCCCCAGCATTTT.

V gene TRBV5-4 combines with J gene TRBJ1-2, with D possibly TRBD1 on 6 matching bases. Germline V lookup: CDR1 SGHNT, CDR2 YYREEE (reference sequence). The CDR3 covers 13 residues. Trimming cost V 4 bases and J 1 base, with 8 bases left between them. The CDR3 region is CASSVDSNYGYTF. The CDR3 bases are TGTGCCAGCAGCGTGGACAGTAACTATGGCTACACCTTC. The whole variable domain, filled in from reference TRBV5-4 and TRBJ1-2, reads ETGVTQSPTHLIKTRGQQVTLRCSSQSGHNTVSWYQQALGQGPQFIFQYYREEENGRGNFPPRFSGLQFPNYSSELNVNALELDDSALYLCASSVDSNYGYTFGSGTRLTVV.

The J gene is TRBJ2-7, the V gene TRBV19, with a tentative D call TRBD2 (7 bases). CDR1 and CDR2 (germline): LNHDA, SQIVND (reference sequence). The CDR3 consists of 13 residues. The V end was cut by 6 bases, the J end by 7 bases, with 16 bases between. The DNA for the CDR3 is TGTGCCAGTAGCCAAGAGGGAGGGGGGGAGCAGTACTTC. Protein product: CASSQEGGGEQYF.